This TCR beta chain originates from a study of blood T cell repertoires in COVID-19 (dated by TCRdb to about 2020). Turning to the overall study: Samples covering the acute and convalescent phases of COVID-19 were provided by collaborators in the United States, Italy and Spain. The dataset comprised deeply sampled blood TCRbeta repertoires from subjects exposed to, actively infected with, or recovered from COVID-19. The repertoires were released in a freely available public database intended as a resource for research on the immune response to SARS-CoV-2. The samples were drawn from the first 160 participants of the ongoing ImmuneRACE study and from more than 1,000 subjects provided by 6 global collaborators. A de-identified subject ID, COVID-19 status, age in years and sex were almost always included in the sample metadata. Where available, HLA class I and class II types were taken from metadata supplied by the sample provider and were not determined by assay-based typing. The prospective study material was composed of cDNA or gDNA derived from T cells, B-cell-depleted T cells, or PBMCs.

On the study overall, not on this receptor specifically: The quantity of clinical and demographic metadata differed by source and by participant and was supplied without curation.

Participants in the prospective study were enrolled through a virtual design, were aged roughly 18 to 90 years, and lived in approximately 24 United States geographic areas. Cohort assignment in the prospective study relied on participant-reported clinical history from a screening survey and a study questionnaire. In the prospective study, mobile phlebotomists collected whole blood, serum and a nasopharyngeal or oropharyngeal swab from each participant. Prospective study participants could optionally give additional blood draws and questionnaires over an approximately two-month period. Blood samples from the prospective study were shipped frozen or at room temperature prior to DNA extraction. TCRbeta CDR3 regions were amplified from genomic DNA by means of the immunoSEQ Assay, a bias-controlled multiplex PCR. As for the original processing: The number of nucleated cells in each sample was estimated from the amplification of reference gene primers within the assay. To quantify the absolute abundance of each unique TCRbeta CDR3 rearrangement, sequence reads were collapsed and filtered. For each sample, productive Simpson clonality was calculated by taking the square root of Simpson's diversity index across productive rearrangements. TCRdb provides this immuneACCESS table in a form limited to in-frame rearrangements. Some clones are lacking; in checked studies, under half of them reflect an unresolved V gene, and why the rest are absent is not known. That table gives V, J and clone size, and the DNA gave D and trimming. The sample includes just over 250,000 clones, with under 90% observed a single time. Together, the top ten hold 4.1% of the sample.

From cysteine to phenylalanine, the CDR3 is 15 amino acids long. Only CDR3 DNA is held: 45 bases, read in frame from base 1. After removal of 4 bases from V and 1 base from J, the junction retains 3 bases not matched to a gene. CDR1 and CDR2 are read off the germline V gene (reference sequence) as PRHDT and FYEKMQ. Concerning this clone: This receptor's antigen is unknown. No qualities accompany the bases; no much larger clone lies one base away. This sample includes further DNA sequences coding for the same CDR3.

This sequence originates from a man younger than 40 with acute COVID-19. The rearranged segments are TRBV13 and TRBJ1-1, and 10 bases in between align with TRBD1. The sample consisted of PBMCs or T cells enriched from blood (not recorded which). The nucleotide sequence is given as TGTGCCAGCAGCTCGGGACAGGGGAGGAACACTGAAGCTTTCTTT. Its translation reads: CASSSGQGRNTEAFF.